The clone carrying this T cell receptor beta chain was seen only once. Its antigen remains unidentified. Treatment of the sample: roughly ten-day PBMC culture with coronavirus spike peptide pools or control peptides (ViraFEST assay). Wells that each held a few million PBMCs were cultured with roughly 9.5 IU/ml IL-2 and approximately 9 ug/ml peptide pools. This sample was included in a study of vaccination and CD4 T cells after COVID-19. Germline CDR1 is MNHEY and CDR2 is SMNVEV (reference sequence). Deletions cut 6 bases from V and 0 bases from J, with 15 bases between. The CDR3 runs to 16 residues. General observations from the study: A median of 86.3% of reactive clones, in convalescent patients, became evident only post-vaccination.

The Oncomine TCR Beta short-read assay was applied to DNA of cultured CD4+ T cells. TCRdb used MiXCR to reprocess the PCR reads, holding one entry per CDR3 protein. The sample comprises about 14,000 distinct CDR3 sequences, roughly two thirds of which are singletons, and approximately 19% rests with the top ten. The specimen was CD4+ T cells from blood, cultured in vitro. The V call is TRBV27, the J call TRBJ1-3; D remains ambiguous. This receptor was obtained from a human donor who had recovered from COVID-19. The CDR3 coding sequence is TGTGCCAGCAGGGAGAGGGCAGAAGGCTCTGGAAACACCATATATTTT. As protein: CASRERAEGSGNTIYF.